A single T cell receptor (beta chain) is shown here with its context. Its binding antigen is unknown. The sample holds no much larger clone one base away, and base qualities are not on file. This entry belongs to a study of identical twins (dated by TCRdb to about 2016). About the investigation overall: To test whether fetal clonotypes persist, the study used deep sequencing on TCR alpha and beta repertoires from monozygotic twins, unrelated adults of various ages, and cord blood. To rule out contamination, replicate twin experiments were performed at different times with different library preparation protocols. The paper as a whole reports these results and caveats: Invariant T cells such as MAIT and iNKT could partly confound zero-insertion analyses, though diverse VJ usage argued against this for most clonotypes. Because the same donors could not be followed over many years, the conclusions depended on cross-sectional statistical analysis. In monozygotic twins, recombination models systematically underestimated out-of-frame TCR alpha sharing, but the models matched the sharing seen between unrelated individuals. In beta out-of-frame sequences, excess twin sharing was weaker, because having fewer shared sequences lowered the signal-to-noise ratio. Abundant cord blood beta clonotypes had fewer insertions, young adult naive repertoires showed a similar but weaker trend, and memory repertoires showed no such trend. Compared with coincidental sharing between unrelated individuals, out-of-frame TCR alpha sequences shared between twins showed an excess of sequences with low generation probability.

From the cysteine through the phenylalanine, the CDR3 covers 15 amino acids. Only the CDR3 DNA is retained, 45 bases long and in frame from the first base. Trimming takes 1 base from V and 2 bases from J, and the germline ends sit 11 bases apart. Library creation used 5' RACE. Sequenced using an Illumina HiSeq 2000. Template switching introduced a universal primer binding site; the final cDNA contained a unique molecular identifier, enabling accurate counting of TCR cDNA molecules. Specific primers in the conserved constant-segment region were used to synthesize first-strand cDNA for TCR alpha and beta chains. To control for contamination, each cDNA library was double barcoded with a SMART-Mk sample barcode plus Illumina barcodes. TruSeq adapter sequences along with Illumina sample barcodes were introduced in two successive PCR steps. The Illumina HiSeq platform was used with custom primers to sequence TCR alpha and beta cDNA libraries. The authors' analysis ran thus. MiGEC was used to process raw reads and extract unique molecular identifiers, and MiXCR was used to find CDR3 positions. Recombination models were inferred per individual with the repgenHMM and IGoR tools using an EM algorithm. Shared clonotypes were analyzed with the tcR package in R, and sharing was normalized by the product of cloneset sizes. To study raw recombination free of thymic and clonal selection effects, out-of-frame nonproductive sequences were analyzed. TCRdb trimmed the raw reads at Q25, called clones with MiXCR and kept productive beta chains. When rows share a CDR3 protein, they turn into one entry using the most common DNA and genes. TCRdb assigned the V and J calls; the authors' analysis was not used. This sample lists some 1,700,000 distinct CDR3 sequences; about 32% were detected once. The ten largest clones represent more than 0.25% of the sample.

All donors were healthy Caucasians. The receptor comes from a newborn girl in good health. The chain is assembled from TRBV12-3 or TRBV12-4 and TRBJ1-2; the D segment could be TRBD1, given 5 matching bases. Input material: cord blood. Read as DNA, the sequence is TGTGCCAGCAGTTTAGTAGTAGGGGCGAACTATGGCTACACCTTC. This encodes CASSLVVGANYGYTF.